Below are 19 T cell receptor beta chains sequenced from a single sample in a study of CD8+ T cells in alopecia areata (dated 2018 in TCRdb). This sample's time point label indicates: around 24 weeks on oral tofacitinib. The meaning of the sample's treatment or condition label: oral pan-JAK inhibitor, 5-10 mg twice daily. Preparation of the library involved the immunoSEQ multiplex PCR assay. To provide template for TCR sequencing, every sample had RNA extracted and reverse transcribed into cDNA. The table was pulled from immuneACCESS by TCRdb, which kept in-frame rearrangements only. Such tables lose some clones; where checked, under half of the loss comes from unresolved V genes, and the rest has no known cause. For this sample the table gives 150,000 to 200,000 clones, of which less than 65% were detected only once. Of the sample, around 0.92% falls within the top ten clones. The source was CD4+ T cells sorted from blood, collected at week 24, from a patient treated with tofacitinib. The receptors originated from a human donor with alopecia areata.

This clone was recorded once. CDR3 amino acids: CASSIRDRNTEAFF. The CDR3 DNA follows: TGTGCCAGCAGTATCCGGGACAGGAACACTGAAGCTTTCTTT. The V and J genes are TRBV6-5 and TRBJ1-1; 7 nucleotides agree with TRBD1. The V gene end was trimmed by 5 bases and the J gene end by 1 base; junction bases not matched to a gene: 4. This CDR3 spans 14 amino acids. The germline gives CDR1 MNHEY, CDR2 SVGAGI.

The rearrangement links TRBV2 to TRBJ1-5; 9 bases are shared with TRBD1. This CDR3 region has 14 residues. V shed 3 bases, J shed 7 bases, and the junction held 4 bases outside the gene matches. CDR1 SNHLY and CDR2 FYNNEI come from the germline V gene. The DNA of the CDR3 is TGTGCCAGCAGTGATCGGACAGGGGTACAGCCCCAGCATTTT. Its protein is CASSDRTGVQPQHF.

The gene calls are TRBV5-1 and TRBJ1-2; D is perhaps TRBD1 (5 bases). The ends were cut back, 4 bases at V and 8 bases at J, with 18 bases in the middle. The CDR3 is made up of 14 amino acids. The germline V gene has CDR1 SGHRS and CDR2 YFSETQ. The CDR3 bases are TGCGCCAGCAGCACCCCAGGGTCGGCCGGCGGCTACACCTTC. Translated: CASSTPGSAGGYTF.

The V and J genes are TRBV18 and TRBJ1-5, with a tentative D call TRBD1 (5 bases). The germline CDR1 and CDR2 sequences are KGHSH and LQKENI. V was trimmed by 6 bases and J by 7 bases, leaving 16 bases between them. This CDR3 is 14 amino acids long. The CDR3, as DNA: TGTGCCAGCTCGGCCGGGGGAGGGAAACAGCCCCAGCATTTT. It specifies CASSAGGGKQPQHF.

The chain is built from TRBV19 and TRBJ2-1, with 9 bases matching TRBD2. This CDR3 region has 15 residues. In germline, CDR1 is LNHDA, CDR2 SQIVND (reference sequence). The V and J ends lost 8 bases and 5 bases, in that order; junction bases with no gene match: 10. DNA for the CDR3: TGTGCCAGTCCCGGGAGCGGGGGGTCCGACAATGAGCAGTTCTTC. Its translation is CASPGSGGSDNEQFF.

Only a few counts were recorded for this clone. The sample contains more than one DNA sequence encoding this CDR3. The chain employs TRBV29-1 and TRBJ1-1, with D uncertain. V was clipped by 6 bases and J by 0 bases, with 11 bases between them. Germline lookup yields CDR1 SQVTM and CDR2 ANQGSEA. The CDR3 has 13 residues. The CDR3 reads CSVKGRLNTEAFF. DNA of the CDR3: TGCAGCGTCAAGGGCAGATTGAACACTGAAGCTTTCTTT.

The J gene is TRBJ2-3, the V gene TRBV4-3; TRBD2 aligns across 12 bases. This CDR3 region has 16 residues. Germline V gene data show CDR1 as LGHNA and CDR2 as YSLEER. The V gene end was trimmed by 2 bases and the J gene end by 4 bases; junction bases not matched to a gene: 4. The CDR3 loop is CASSQSSGGASDTQYF. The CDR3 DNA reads TGCGCCAGCAGCCAATCTAGCGGGGGGGCGTCAGATACGCAGTATTTT.

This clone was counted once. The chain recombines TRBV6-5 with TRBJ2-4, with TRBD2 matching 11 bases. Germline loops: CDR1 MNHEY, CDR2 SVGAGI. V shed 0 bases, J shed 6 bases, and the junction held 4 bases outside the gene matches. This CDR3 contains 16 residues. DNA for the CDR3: TGTGCCAGCAGTTACTCGTTAGCGGGGGGGATAAACATTCAGTACTTC. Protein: CASSYSLAGGINIQYF.

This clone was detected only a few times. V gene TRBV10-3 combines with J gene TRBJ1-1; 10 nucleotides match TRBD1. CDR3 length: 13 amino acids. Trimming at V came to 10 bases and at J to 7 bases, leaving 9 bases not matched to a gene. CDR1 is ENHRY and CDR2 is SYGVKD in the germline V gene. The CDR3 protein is CATRDRGIDEAFF. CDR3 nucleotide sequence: TGTGCCACCCGGGACAGGGGAATTGATGAAGCTTTCTTT.

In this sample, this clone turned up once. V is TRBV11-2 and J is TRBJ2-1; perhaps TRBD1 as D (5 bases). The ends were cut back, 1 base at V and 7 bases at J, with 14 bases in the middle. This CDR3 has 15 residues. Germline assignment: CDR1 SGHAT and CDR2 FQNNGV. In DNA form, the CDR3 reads TGTGCCAGCAGCTTAGCAAGGGGTTTGCAAAATGAGCAGTTCTTC. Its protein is CASSLARGLQNEQFF.

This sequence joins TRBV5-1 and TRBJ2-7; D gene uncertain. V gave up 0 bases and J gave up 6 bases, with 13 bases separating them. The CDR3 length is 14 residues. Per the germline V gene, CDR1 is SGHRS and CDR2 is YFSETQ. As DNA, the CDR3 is TGCGCCAGCAGCTTGGAGCCCCGGACGGGCGAGCAGTACTTC. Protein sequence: CASSLEPRTGEQYF.

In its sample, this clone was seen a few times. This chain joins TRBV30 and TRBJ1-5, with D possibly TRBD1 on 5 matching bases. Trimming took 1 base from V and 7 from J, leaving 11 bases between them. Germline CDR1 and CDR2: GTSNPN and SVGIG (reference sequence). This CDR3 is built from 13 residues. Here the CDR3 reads CAWSGQIGQPQHF. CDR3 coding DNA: TGTGCCTGGAGTGGACAGATTGGACAGCCCCAGCATTTT.

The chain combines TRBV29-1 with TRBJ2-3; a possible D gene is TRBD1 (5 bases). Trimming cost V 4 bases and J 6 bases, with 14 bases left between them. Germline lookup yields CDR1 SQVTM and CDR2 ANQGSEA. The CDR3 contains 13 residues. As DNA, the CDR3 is TGCAGCGTTGCGGCGGTGTCAGGGGATACGCAGTATTTT. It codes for CSVAAVSGDTQYF.

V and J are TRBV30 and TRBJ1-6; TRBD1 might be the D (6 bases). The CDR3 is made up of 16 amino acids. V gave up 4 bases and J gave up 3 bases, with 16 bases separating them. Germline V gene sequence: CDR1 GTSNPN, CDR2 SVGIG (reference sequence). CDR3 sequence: CAWNGKQGLYNSPLHF. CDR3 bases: TGTGCCTGGAACGGAAAACAGGGACTCTATAATTCACCCCTCCACTTT.

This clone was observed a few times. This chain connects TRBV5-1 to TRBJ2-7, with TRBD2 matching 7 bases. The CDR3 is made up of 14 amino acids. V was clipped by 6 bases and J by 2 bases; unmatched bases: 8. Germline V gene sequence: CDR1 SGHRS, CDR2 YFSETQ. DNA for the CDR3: TGCGCCAGCAAACCCGGACTAGGAACCTACGAGCAGTACTTC. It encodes CASKPGLGTYEQYF.

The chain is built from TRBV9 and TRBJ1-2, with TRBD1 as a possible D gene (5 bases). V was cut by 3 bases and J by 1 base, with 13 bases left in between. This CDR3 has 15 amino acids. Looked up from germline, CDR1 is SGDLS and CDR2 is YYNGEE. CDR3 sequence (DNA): TGTGCCAGCAGCGCCTCGGGACGCAATAACTATGGCTACACCTTC. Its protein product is CASSASGRNNYGYTF.

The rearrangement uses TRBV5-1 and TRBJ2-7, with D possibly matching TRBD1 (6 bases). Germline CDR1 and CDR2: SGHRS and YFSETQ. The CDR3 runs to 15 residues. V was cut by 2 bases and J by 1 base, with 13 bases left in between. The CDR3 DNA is TGCGCCAGCAGCTTACAGGGCCTAGCTTCCTACGAGCAGTACTTC. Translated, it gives CASSLQGLASYEQYF.

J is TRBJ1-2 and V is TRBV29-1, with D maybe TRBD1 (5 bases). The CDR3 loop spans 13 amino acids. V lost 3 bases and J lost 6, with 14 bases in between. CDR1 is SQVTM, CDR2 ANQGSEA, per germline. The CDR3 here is CSVDRGTGNGYTF. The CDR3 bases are TGCAGCGTTGATCGGGGGACGGGAAATGGCTACACCTTC.

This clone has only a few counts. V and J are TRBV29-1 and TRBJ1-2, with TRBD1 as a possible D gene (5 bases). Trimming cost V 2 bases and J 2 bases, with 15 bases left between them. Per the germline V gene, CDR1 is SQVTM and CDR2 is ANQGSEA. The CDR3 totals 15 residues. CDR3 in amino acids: CSVESPGRGNYGYTF. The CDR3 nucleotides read TGCAGCGTTGAAAGCCCCGGACGGGGGAACTATGGCTACACCTTC.